This T cell receptor beta chain derives from a study of cytotoxic CD8 clonotypes in ibrutinib-treated CLL (dated by TCRdb to 2020 to 2022). About the investigation overall: The cohort included some 14 treatment-naive and roughly ten relapsed/refractory patients; 17 to 18 were IGHV unmutated. Every remission and progressive disease sample was obtained while ibrutinib was still being received by the patients. Cryopreserved peripheral blood mononuclear cells were obtained before treatment, at response, and at either sustained remission or disease progression. Response samples were taken after a median of approximately a year on treatment, ranging from roughly 6 to 36 months. Samples averaged roughly 260,000 productive templates and roughly 86,000 productive rearrangements. Of the 85 to 95 participants in the trial, about two dozen had longitudinal samples available. Partial responses were observed in 24 patients and complete responses in 2; after a median follow-up of 68 months, remission was maintained in approximately 15 patients and progression was observed in roughly twelve. The research as a whole found: At ibrutinib response clonality went up, during sustained remission it held steady, and at progression it dropped back toward baseline. Public clonotypes were rare and either shrank or stayed stable during treatment, and the rise in clonality at ibrutinib response reflected expansion of private clonotypes. Sampling times were not matched between patients in sustained remission and patients whose disease was progressing, and lymph node repertoires were not examined. Baseline clonality was found to be higher than that of age-matched healthy donors and was strongly correlated with circulating CD8+ T-cell counts.

The intended sense of this specimen's time point label: approximately 2 years on ibrutinib. Approximately 2 micrograms of genomic DNA were extracted from cryopreserved PBMCs for TCR beta library preparation. Longitudinal blood samples from CLL patients on ibrutinib monotherapy underwent high-throughput TCR beta sequencing. The patients took part in an open-label, single-center phase 2 trial of ibrutinib monotherapy. A MiSeq instrument was used for deep resolution sequencing, which targeted depths ranging from 1 in 1 million up to 1 in 200,000 T cells, with coverage averaging 10x for each clonotype. The immunoSEQ hsTCRB Kit was used to generate the TCR beta libraries. As for the authors' bioinformatics: ImmunoSEQ Data Assistant and ImmunoSEQ Analyzer were used for data analysis, and V, D and J genes were assigned according to IMGT definitions. Clonality, with values ranging from 0 to 1, was calculated as one minus the normalized Shannon entropy of productive rearrangement frequencies. Only overrepresented clonotypes making up at least 0.05% of the repertoire of each patient were included in the public clonotype analysis. Repertoires from approximately 13 age-matched healthy donors in immuneACCESS were used as clonality controls. TCRdb mirrors the immuneACCESS table, restricted to in-frame sequences. Some clones are absent from its copies; in checked studies, under half trace to an unresolved V gene, and the reason for the others is unknown. That table furnishes V, J and clone size, whereas the DNA furnished D and trimming. Within this sample are about 50,000 clones, with about 57% of them counted one time only. The top ten clones comprise under 35% of the sample.

This clone was seen a handful of times. Its cognate antigen has yet to be identified. No much larger clonotype is one base removed from it; base qualities were not supplied. The TCR originated in a human donor with chronic lymphocytic leukemia. This sample comprised PBMCs, obtained after 24 months of ibrutinib treatment.

The CDR3 sequence is CASSPMNTEAFF. The DNA sequence reads TGTGCCAGCAGCCCTATGAACACTGAAGCTTTCTTT. The V gene is TRBV7-9 and the J gene is TRBJ1-1; confidence is insufficient to name the D gene. CDR1 SEHNR and CDR2 FQNEAQ are derived from the germline V gene (reference sequence). The V end loses 5 bases and the J end loses 0 bases, and a stretch of 4 bases separates them. Reading from cysteine to phenylalanine, the CDR3 counts 12 amino acids. Only CDR3 DNA is held: 36 bases, read in frame from base 1.